What follows are 11 T cell receptor beta chains derived from one specimen sequenced in a study of CD8 T cells in ankylosing spondylitis. MiXCR, run by TCRdb on the 5' RACE reads, gives a single entry per CDR3 protein. The sample has some 200,000 distinct CDR3 sequences, roughly 13% seen once. Sample: blood, either unsorted or a sorted T cell fraction (not recorded which). Receptors were obtained from a male donor with ankylosing spondylitis or in good health (not recorded which).

This clonotype was found a few times. The chain joins TRBV30 to TRBJ2-7, with no clear D. Germline lookup yields CDR1 GTSNPN and CDR2 SVGIG (reference sequence). The length of the CDR3 is 12 residues. The ends were cut back, 0 bases at V and 0 bases at J, with 3 bases in the middle. Written as DNA, the CDR3 is TGTGCCTGGAGTGTAATCTCCTACGAGCAGTACTTC. Protein product: CAWSVISYEQYF.

This clonotype was detected only a few times. CDR3 DNA sequence: TGTGCCAGCGCCTCGACAGGGGGGGTAGAGACCCAGTACTTC. This gives the protein CASASTGGVETQYF. The V and J genes are TRBV6-1 and TRBJ2-5; 9 bases agree with TRBD1. V trimming: 8 bases; J trimming: 4 bases; junction bases outside the gene matches: 8. CDR1 is MNHNS and CDR2 is SASEGT in the germline V gene. The CDR3 sequence is 14 residues long.

There are many counts of this clonotype. J is TRBJ2-7 and V is TRBV29-1; 11 positions agree with TRBD2. CDR1 and CDR2 (germline): SQVTM, ANQGSEA. The CDR3 consists of 14 residues. V lost 2 bases, J lost 4 bases, and 4 bases stayed unmatched. The DNA for the CDR3 is TGCAGCGTTGAACTAGCGGGGGGACTATACGAGCAGTACTTC. The encoded protein is CSVELAGGLYEQYF.

This clonotype was seen a handful of times. The chain carries TRBV7-9 and TRBJ1-1; D gene uncertain. Germline CDR1 is SEHNR and CDR2 is FQNEAQ (reference sequence). V lost 5 bases and J lost 11, with 9 bases in between. The CDR3 length is 10 residues. The DNA of the CDR3 is TGTGCCAGCAGCCAGGTGGAGGCTTTCTTT. Protein: CASSQVEAFF.

V and J are TRBV25-1 and TRBJ2-1, with D unclear. Trimming stripped 9 bases from V and 0 bases from J, with 15 bases between. The germline V gene has CDR1 MGHDK and CDR2 SYGVNS. This CDR3 has 15 residues. CDR3: CASTSTVSSYNEQFF. In nucleotides, the CDR3 is TGTGCCAGTACCTCGACTGTGAGCTCCTACAATGAGCAGTTCTTC.

The chain uses TRBV6-2 or TRBV6-3 and TRBJ2-3, with D maybe TRBD2 (6 bases). Trimming cost V 0 bases and J 4 bases, with 14 bases left between them. The CDR3 extends over 16 amino acids. The germline V gene encodes CDR1 MNHEY and CDR2 SVGEGT. CDR3 region: CASSYSGPGLADTQYF. In nucleotides, the CDR3 is TGTGCCAGCAGTTACTCTGGACCGGGACTCGCAGATACGCAGTATTTT.

This clonotype was observed a few times. The chain recombines TRBV20-1 with TRBJ2-1; TRBD2 aligns across 16 bases. Germline CDR1 reads DFQATT; CDR2 reads SNEGSKA (reference sequence). V shed 0 bases and J 8 bases; nucleotides not matched to a gene: 7. This CDR3 region has 17 residues. Written as DNA, the CDR3 is TGCAGTGCTAGAGATCCAGGGACTAGCGGGAGGGCAGATGAGCAGTTCTTC. Protein product: CSARDPGTSGRADEQFF.

This clonotype was seen a few times. This chain connects TRBV2 to TRBJ1-2; D unresolved. The length of the CDR3 is 12 residues. V shed 4 bases and J shed 4 bases, with 7 bases lying between them. Germline V gene lookup returns CDR1 SNHLY and CDR2 FYNNEI. Here the CDR3 DNA reads TGTGCCAGCAGTGGGGGTATCTATGGCTACACCTTC. Its translation: CASSGGIYGYTF.

The V call is TRBV11-2, the J call TRBJ2-3; D not certain. Trimming shortened V by 5 bases and J by 0 bases, and 21 bases separated the two germline ends. The germline V gene encodes CDR1 SGHAT and CDR2 FQNNGV. The CDR3 is 18 residues long. CDR3 nucleotides: TGTGCCAGCAGCCCCAAACAGATGCCGATTACTAGCACAGATACGCAGTATTTT. Translation: CASSPKQMPITSTDTQYF.

This clonotype was counted between two and nine times. The chain links TRBV3-1 to TRBJ2-3; 12 nucleotides agree with TRBD2. V trimming: 4 bases; J trimming: 5 bases; junction bases outside the gene matches: 7. CDR3 length: 16 amino acids. The V gene's germline CDR1 is LGHDT and CDR2 YNNKEL (reference sequence). In nucleotides, the CDR3 is TGTGCCAGCAGCCGTAGACTAGCGGGGGAACTAGATACGCAGTATTTT. It encodes CASSRRLAGELDTQYF.

The V gene is TRBV7-8, the J gene TRBJ1-5; a possible D gene is TRBD1 (6 bases). Germline CDR1 is SGHVS and CDR2 is FQNEAQ. This CDR3 comprises 14 residues. The V end lost 4 bases, the J end lost 4 bases, and 11 bases lay between the germline ends. CDR3 DNA: TGTGCCAGCAGCTCGGGACAATGGAATCAGCCCCAGCATTTT. As protein: CASSSGQWNQPQHF.